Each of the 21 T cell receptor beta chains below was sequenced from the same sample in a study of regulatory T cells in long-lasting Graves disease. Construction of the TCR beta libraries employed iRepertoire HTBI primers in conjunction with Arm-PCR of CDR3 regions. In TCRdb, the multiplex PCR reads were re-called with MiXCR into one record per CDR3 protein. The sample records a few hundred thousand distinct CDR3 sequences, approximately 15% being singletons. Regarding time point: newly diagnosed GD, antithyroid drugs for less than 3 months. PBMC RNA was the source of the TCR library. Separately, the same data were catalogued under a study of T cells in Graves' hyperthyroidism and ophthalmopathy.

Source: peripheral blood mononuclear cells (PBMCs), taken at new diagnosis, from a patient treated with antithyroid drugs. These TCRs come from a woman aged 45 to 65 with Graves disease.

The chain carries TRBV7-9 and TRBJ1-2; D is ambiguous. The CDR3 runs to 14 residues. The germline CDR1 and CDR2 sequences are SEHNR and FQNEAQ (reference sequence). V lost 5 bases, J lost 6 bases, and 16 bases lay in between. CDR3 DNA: TGTGCCAGCAGCCAGGCGATACAAAGGGATGGCTACACCTTC. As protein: CASSQAIQRDGYTF.

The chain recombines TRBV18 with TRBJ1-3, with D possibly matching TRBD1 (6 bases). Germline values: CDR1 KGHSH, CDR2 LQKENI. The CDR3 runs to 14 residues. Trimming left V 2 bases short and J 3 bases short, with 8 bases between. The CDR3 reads CASSPSQGGNTIYF. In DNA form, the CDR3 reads TGTGCCAGCTCACCATCACAGGGTGGAAACACCATATATTTT.

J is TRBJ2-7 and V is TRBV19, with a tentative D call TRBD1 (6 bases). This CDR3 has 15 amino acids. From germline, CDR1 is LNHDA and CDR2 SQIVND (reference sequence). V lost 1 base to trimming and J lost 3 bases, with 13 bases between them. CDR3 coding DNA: TGTGCCAGTAGTATAGCCAGGGGACGGCTCTACGAGCAGTACTTC. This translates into CASSIARGRLYEQYF. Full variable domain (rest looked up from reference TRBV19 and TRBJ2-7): DGGITQSPKYLFRKEGQNVTLSCEQNLNHDAMYWYRQDPGQGLRLIYYSQIVNDFQKGDIAEGYSVSREKKESFPLTVTSAQKNPTAFYLCASSIARGRLYEQYFGPGTRLTVT.

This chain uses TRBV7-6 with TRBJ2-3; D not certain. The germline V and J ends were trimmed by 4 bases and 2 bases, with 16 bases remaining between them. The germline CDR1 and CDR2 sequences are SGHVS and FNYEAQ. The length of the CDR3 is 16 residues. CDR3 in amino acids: CASSSSTRTFTDTQYF. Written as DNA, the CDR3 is TGTGCCAGCAGCTCTTCGACAAGAACGTTCACAGATACGCAGTATTTT.

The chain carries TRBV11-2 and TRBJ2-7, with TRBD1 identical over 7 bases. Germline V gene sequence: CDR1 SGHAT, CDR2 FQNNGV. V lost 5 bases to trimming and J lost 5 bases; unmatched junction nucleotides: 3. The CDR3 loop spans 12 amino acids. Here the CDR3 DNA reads TGTGCCAGCAGCCGCGGACAGGACGAGCAGTACTTC. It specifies CASSRGQDEQYF.

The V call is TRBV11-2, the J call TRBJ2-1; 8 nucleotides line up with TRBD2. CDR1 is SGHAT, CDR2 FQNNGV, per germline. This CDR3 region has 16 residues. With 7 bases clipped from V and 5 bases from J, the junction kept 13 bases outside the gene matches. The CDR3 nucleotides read TGTGCCAGCACCACCCCAGTGAGCGGGAGTCACAATGAGCAGTTCTTC. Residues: CASTTPVSGSHNEQFF.

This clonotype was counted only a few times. In DNA, the CDR3 is TGTGCCATCAGTGCGGAGTATGAGCAGTTCTTC. Translation: CAISAEYEQFF. The V and J genes are TRBV10-3 and TRBJ2-1; D gene uncertain. V was cut by 4 bases and J by 8 bases, with 6 bases left in between. CDR3 length: 11 residues. Germline lookup yields CDR1 ENHRY and CDR2 SYGVKD.

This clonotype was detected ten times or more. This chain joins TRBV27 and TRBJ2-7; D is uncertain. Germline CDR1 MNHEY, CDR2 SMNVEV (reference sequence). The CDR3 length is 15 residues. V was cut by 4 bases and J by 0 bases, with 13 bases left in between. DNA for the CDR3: TGTGCCAGCAGTTCAGGTGGGATTCCCTCCTACGAGCAGTACTTC. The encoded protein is CASSSGGIPSYEQYF.

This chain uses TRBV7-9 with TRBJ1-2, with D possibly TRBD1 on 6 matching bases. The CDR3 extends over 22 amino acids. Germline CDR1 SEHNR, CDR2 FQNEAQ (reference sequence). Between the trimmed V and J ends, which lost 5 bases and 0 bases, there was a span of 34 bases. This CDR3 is CASSRDILRDTLTRRANYGYTF. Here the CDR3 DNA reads TGTGCCAGCAGCCGCGACATTCTCCGGGACACCCTCACTAGGAGGGCTAACTATGGCTACACCTTC.

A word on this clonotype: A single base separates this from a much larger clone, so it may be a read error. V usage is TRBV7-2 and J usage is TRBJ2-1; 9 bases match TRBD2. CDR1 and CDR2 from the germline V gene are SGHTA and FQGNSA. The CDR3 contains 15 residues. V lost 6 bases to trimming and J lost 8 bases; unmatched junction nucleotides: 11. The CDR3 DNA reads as TGTACCAGCAGTCTCGACCCTAGCGGGAACTATGAGCAGTTCTTC. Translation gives CTSSLDPSGNYEQFF.

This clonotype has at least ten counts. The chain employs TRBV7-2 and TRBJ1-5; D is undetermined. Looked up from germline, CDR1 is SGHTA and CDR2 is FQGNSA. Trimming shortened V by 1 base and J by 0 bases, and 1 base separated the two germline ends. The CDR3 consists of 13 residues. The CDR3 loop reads CASSLVSNQPQHF. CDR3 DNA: TGTGCCAGCAGCTTAGTTAGCAATCAGCCCCAGCATTTT.

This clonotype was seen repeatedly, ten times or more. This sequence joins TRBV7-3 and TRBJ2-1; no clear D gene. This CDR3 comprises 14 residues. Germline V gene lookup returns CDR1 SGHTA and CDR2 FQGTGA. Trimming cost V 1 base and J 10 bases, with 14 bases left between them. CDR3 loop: CASSLRGSLGEQFF. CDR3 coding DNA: TGTGCCAGCAGCTTAAGGGGTTCACTCGGGGAGCAGTTCTTC.

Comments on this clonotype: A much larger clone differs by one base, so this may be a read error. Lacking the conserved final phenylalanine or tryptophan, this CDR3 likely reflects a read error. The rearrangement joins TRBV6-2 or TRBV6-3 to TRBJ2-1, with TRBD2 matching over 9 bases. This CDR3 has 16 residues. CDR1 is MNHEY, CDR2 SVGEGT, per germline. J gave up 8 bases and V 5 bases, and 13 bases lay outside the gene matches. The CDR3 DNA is TGTGCCAGCAGTGAAGGCCTAGCGGGACCTGGGGATGAGCAGTTCCTC. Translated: CASSEGLAGPGDEQFL.

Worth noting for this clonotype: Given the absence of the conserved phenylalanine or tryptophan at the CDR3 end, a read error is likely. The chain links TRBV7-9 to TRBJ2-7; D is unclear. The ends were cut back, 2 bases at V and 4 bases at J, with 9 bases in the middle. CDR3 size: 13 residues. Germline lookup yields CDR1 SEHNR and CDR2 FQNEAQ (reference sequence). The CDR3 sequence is CASSLSSSYEQYS. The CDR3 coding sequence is TGTGCCAGCAGCTTAAGCAGCTCGTACGAGCAGTACTCC.

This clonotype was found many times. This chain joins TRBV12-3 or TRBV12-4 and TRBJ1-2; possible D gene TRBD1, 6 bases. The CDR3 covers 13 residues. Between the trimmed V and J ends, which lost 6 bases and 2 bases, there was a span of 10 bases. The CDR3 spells CASSYTGNYGYTF. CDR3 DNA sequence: TGTGCCAGCAGCTATACAGGGAACTATGGCTACACCTTC.

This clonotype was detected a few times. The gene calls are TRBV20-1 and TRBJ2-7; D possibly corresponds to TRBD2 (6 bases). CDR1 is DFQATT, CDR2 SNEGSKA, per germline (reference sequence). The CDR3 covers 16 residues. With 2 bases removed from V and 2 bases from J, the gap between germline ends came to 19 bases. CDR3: CSARSGRVAVTYEQYF. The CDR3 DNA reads TGCAGTGCTAGATCCGGCCGGGTAGCGGTAACCTACGAGCAGTACTTC.

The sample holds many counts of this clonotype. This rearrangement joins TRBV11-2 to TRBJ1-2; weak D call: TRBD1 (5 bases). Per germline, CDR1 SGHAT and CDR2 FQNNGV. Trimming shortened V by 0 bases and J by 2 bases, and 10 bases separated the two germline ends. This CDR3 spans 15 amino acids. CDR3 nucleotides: TGTGCCAGCAGCTTAGATGGGGCAGCCAACTATGGCTACACCTTC. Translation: CASSLDGAANYGYTF.

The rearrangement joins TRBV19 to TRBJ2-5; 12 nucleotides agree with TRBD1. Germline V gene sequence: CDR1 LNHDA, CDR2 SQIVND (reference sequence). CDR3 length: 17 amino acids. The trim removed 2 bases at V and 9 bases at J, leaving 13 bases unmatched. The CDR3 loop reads CASSISAGTGGASAQYF. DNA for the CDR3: TGTGCCAGTAGTATATCCGCGGGGACAGGGGGCGCTTCGGCCCAGTACTTC.

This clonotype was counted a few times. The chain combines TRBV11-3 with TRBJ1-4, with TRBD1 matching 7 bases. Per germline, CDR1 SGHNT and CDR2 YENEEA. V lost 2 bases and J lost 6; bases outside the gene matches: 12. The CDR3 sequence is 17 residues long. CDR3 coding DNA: TGTGCCAGCAGCTTACCTCATGGTAGGGGGCTTTATGAAAAACTGTTTTTT. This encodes CASSLPHGRGLYEKLFF.

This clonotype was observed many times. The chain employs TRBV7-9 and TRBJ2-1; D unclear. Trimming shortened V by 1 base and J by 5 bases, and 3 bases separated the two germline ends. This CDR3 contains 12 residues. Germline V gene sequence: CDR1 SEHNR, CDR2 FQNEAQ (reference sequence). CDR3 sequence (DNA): TGTGCCAGCAGCTTAGGGGACAATGAGCAGTTCTTC. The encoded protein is CASSLGDNEQFF.

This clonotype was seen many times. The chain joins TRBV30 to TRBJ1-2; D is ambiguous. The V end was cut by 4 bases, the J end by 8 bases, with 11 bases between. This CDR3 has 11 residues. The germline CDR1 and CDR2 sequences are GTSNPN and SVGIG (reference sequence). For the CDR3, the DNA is TGTGCCTGGAATCCCGGGCTGGGCTACACCTTC. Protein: CAWNPGLGYTF.